These T cell receptor beta chains were read from a single sample in a study of T cells in Graves' hyperthyroidism and ophthalmopathy. TCRdb processed the multiplex PCR reads anew with MiXCR; each CDR3 protein has one entry. Of fewer than 350,000 distinct CDR3 sequences detected, approximately 14% appear once; the ten largest clones hold 7% to 9%. The specimen sequenced was blood. The receptors come from a woman aged 40 to 49 with Graves' hyperthyroidism. The CDR3 runs from the conserved cysteine through the conserved F or W. D genes are given only for firm matches. Rows give clone size only sometimes, using once, few, many, or a class for an expanded clone.

clone size,V gene,D gene,J gene,CDR3 protein,CDR3 DNA
few,TRBV19,-,TRBJ1-4,CASKVKGGEKLFF,TGTGCCAGTAAAGTAAAGGGGGGTGAAAAACTGTTTTTT
many,TRBV6-5,TRBD1,TRBJ1-1,CASSYSIWGQVDTEAFF,TGTGCCAGCAGTTACTCGATTTGGGGACAGGTGGACACTGAAGCTTTCTTT
-,TRBV18,TRBD2,TRBJ2-1,CASSPLLAASNEQFF,TGTGCCAGCTCACCGCTACTAGCGGCAAGCAATGAGCAGTTCTTC
many,TRBV2,TRBD1,TRBJ1-5,CASSERTGNQPQHF,TGTGCCAGCAGCGAGAGGACAGGGAATCAGCCCCAGCATTTT
-,TRBV18,-,TRBJ2-1,CASSPRNSDRGNEQFF,TGTGCCAGCTCACCACGTAATAGCGACCGAGGCAATGAGCAGTTCTTC
many,TRBV6-1,-,TRBJ1-2,CASSKQGYWDGYTF,TGTGCCAGCAGCAAACAGGGTTACTGGGATGGCTACACCTTC
few,TRBV2,-,TRBJ1-4,CASSRRINEKLFF,TGTGCCAGCAGTAGGAGGATTAATGAAAAACTGTTTTTT
many,TRBV7-8,TRBD2,TRBJ2-3,CASSSQRDSTDTQYF,TGTGCCAGCAGCTCCCAGCGGGACAGCACAGATACGCAGTATTTT
many,TRBV18,-,TRBJ1-1,CASSPREGDTEAFF,TGTGCCAGCTCACCTCGAGAGGGTGACACTGAAGCTTTCTTT
-,TRBV10-3,-,TRBJ2-2,CATLGGERTGELFF,TGTGCCACCTTAGGGGGGGAAAGGACCGGGGAGCTGTTTTTT
many,TRBV7-2,-,TRBJ2-5,CASSLVRQETQYF,TGTGCCAGCAGCTTGGTTAGACAAGAGACCCAGTACTTC
many,TRBV7-9,TRBD1,TRBJ1-2,CASSFGTGLGYTF,TGTGCCAGCAGCTTCGGGACAGGCTTAGGCTACACCTTC
few,TRBV7-9,TRBD1,TRBJ2-7,CASSDRDRDEQYF,TGTGCCAGCAGCGACAGGGATCGAGACGAGCAGTACTTC
many,TRBV13,-,TRBJ1-2,CASSYLTNGYTF,TGTGCCAGCAGCTACCTGACAAATGGCTACACCTTC
many,TRBV13,-,TRBJ2-1,CASSRPRGGLYNEQFF,TGTGCCAGCAGCCGACCTCGCGGGGGCCTATACAATGAGCAGTTCTTC
many,TRBV2,-,TRBJ1-4,CASRLDEKLFF,TGTGCCAGTAGACTGGATGAAAAACTGTTTTTT
many,TRBV27,TRBD1,TRBJ1-2,CASSSQQGAYGYTF,TGTGCCAGCAGTTCCCAACAGGGGGCCTATGGCTACACCTTC
few,TRBV6-1,-,TRBJ2-3,CASTPHGNTDTQYF,TGTGCCAGCACCCCGCACGGGAACACAGATACGCAGTATTTT
many,TRBV11-2,TRBD2,TRBJ2-1,CASSLNPHFLRLAEYNEQFF,TGTGCCAGCAGCTTGAACCCTCATTTTTTAAGGCTAGCGGAATACAATGAGCAGTTCTTC
few,TRBV18,-,TRBJ2-7,CASSNKRDEQYF,TGTGCCAGCTCAAATAAAAGGGACGAGCAGTACTTC
many,TRBV28,-,TRBJ2-6,CASSPAGREYGANVLTF,TGTGCCAGCAGTCCCGCGGGCAGGGAGTATGGGGCCAACGTCCTGACTTTC
few,TRBV6-1,-,TRBJ1-2,CASNYGRGNYGYTF,TGTGCCAGCAATTACGGACGGGGGAACTATGGCTACACCTTC
few,TRBV3-1,-,TRBJ2-1,CTSSLIQGSGNFNEQFF,TGTACCAGCAGCCTGATCCAAGGTAGCGGAAACTTCAATGAGCAGTTCTTC
many,TRBV7-2,-,TRBJ1-2,CASSPDGKYGYTF,TGTGCCAGCAGCCCCGACGGTAAATATGGCTACACCTTC
many,TRBV18,-,TRBJ1-1,CASSLVGGPTEAFF,TGTGCCAGCTCACTTGTTGGAGGGCCCACTGAAGCTTTCTTT
many,TRBV2,-,TRBJ2-5,CASSEVRGGGPGGETQYF,TGTGCCAGCAGTGAAGTCCGAGGGGGAGGGCCGGGAGGAGAGACCCAGTACTTC
many,TRBV29-1,TRBD2,TRBJ2-3,CSVEGGSIGDTQYF,TGCAGCGTTGAGGGCGGGAGTATAGGAGATACGCAGTATTTT
-,TRBV9,-,TRBJ2-1,CASSVAGGDWNEQFF,TGTGCCAGCAGCGTAGCTGGCGGGGACTGGAATGAGCAGTTCTTC
many,TRBV27,-,TRBJ2-5,CASSLKGNGFRETQYF,TGTGCCAGCAGTTTGAAGGGCAACGGTTTTAGAGAGACCCAGTACTTC
many,TRBV9,-,TRBJ2-5,CASSMTGVKGETQYF,TGTGCCAGCAGCATGACGGGTGTAAAAGGGGAGACCCAGTACTTC
many,TRBV4-1,-,TRBJ1-2,CASSPPTGLNGYTF,TGCGCCAGCAGCCCTCCGACAGGACTTAATGGCTACACCTTC
-,TRBV12-3/TRBV12-4,TRBD1,TRBJ1-1,CASRPTPGGAIF,TGTGCCAGCAGACCTACTCCAGGGGGCGCAATCTTT